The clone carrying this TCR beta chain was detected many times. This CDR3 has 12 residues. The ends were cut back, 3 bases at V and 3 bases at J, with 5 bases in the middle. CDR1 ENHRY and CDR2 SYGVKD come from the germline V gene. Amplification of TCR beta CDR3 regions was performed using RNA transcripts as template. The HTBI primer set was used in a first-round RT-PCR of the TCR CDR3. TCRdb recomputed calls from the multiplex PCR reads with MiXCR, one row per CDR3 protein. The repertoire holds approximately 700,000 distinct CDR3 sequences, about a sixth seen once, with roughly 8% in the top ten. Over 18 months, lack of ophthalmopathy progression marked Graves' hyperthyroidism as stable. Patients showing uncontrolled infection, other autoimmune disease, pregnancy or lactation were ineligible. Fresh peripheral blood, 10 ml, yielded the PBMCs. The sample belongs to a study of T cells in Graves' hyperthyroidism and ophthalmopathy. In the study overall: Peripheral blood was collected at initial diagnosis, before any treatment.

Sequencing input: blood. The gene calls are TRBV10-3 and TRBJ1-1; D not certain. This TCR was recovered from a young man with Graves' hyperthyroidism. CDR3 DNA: TGTGCCATCAGTGAAATGTACACTGAAGCTTTCTTT. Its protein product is CAISEMYTEAFF.